Listed below are T cell receptor beta chains from one sample, sequenced in a study of siplizumab effects on memory and regulatory T cells. Sequenced by immunoSEQ multiplex PCR; TCRdb stores in-frame clones only, minus some. This sample has tens of thousands of clones; approximately 88% occur once, and the top ten carry under 0.3%. Material for sequencing was naive CD4+ T cells sorted from blood. The receptors here all came from a human donor in good health. CDR3s include the opening cysteine and the closing phenylalanine or tryptophan. Each record gives: V gene, J gene, clone size, D gene, CDR3 protein, CDR3 DNA. D genes are given only for firm matches. Clone size is stated in some rows and not others, as once, few, many or a class when expanded.

V: TRBV9
J: TRBJ2-2
size: NA
D: TRBD1
CDR3: CASRGGQGQTGELFF
DNA: TGTGCCAGCAGGGGGGGACAGGGTCAGACCGGGGAGCTGTTTTTT

V: TRBV5-1
J: TRBJ1-6
size: NA
D: NA
CDR3: CASRESLDSPLHF
DNA: TGCGCCAGCAGGGAATCCTTGGATTCACCCCTCCACTTT

V: TRBV9
J: TRBJ1-1
size: NA
D: TRBD1
CDR3: CASSATGSGNTEAFF
DNA: TGTGCCAGCAGCGCGACAGGGTCAGGAAACACTGAAGCTTTCTTT

V: TRBV6-5
J: TRBJ1-1
size: NA
D: NA
CDR3: CASSYMALSYTEAFF
DNA: TGTGCCAGCAGTTACATGGCCTTATCTTACACTGAAGCTTTCTTT

V: TRBV18
J: TRBJ1-1
size: NA
D: TRBD1
CDR3: CASSPRRGLLGDTEAFF
DNA: TGTGCCAGCTCACCACGCAGGGGGCTTCTAGGTGACACTGAAGCTTTCTTT

V: TRBV28
J: TRBJ2-7
size: NA
D: NA
CDR3: CASSSHQPEEQYF
DNA: TGTGCCAGCAGTTCCCACCAACCAGAGGAGCAGTACTTC

V: TRBV30
J: TRBJ1-5
size: few
D: NA
CDR3: CAWSVGKYSNQPQHF
DNA: TGTGCCTGGAGTGTAGGCAAATATAGCAATCAGCCCCAGCATTTT

V: TRBV9
J: TRBJ2-1
size: NA
D: NA
CDR3: CASSVDSERREQFF
DNA: TGTGCCAGCAGCGTGGACAGCGAACGACGGGAGCAGTTCTTC

V: TRBV30
J: TRBJ1-2
size: NA
D: NA
CDR3: CAWSVRQNYGYTF
DNA: TGTGCCTGGAGTGTACGACAGAACTATGGCTACACCTTC

V: TRBV6-5
J: TRBJ2-2
size: once
D: TRBD2
CDR3: CASKLAGANTGELFF
DNA: TGTGCCAGTAAGTTAGCGGGAGCGAACACCGGGGAGCTGTTTTTT

V: TRBV5-1
J: TRBJ2-3
size: once
D: NA
CDR3: CASSPLGADTQYF
DNA: TGCGCCAGCAGCCCCCTCGGGGCAGATACGCAGTATTTT

V: TRBV27
J: TRBJ1-2
size: NA
D: TRBD1
CDR3: CASSFDREYGYTF
DNA: TGTGCCAGCAGTTTCGACAGGGAGTATGGCTACACCTTC

V: TRBV27
J: TRBJ1-1
size: NA
D: TRBD1
CDR3: CASSKWTGGKPEAFF
DNA: TGTGCCAGCAGTAAATGGACAGGGGGAAAACCTGAAGCTTTCTTT

V: TRBV4-1
J: TRBJ2-2
size: once
D: TRBD2
CDR3: CASSQERGRLAGERAGELFF
DNA: TGCGCCAGCAGCCAAGAAAGGGGCCGACTAGCGGGAGAACGGGCCGGGGAGCTGTTTTTT

V: TRBV10-3
J: TRBJ2-7
size: NA
D: TRBD1
CDR3: CAISEPPDRGRNEQYF
DNA: TGTGCCATCAGTGAGCCCCCCGACAGGGGGCGGAACGAGCAGTACTTC

V: TRBV6-5
J: TRBJ1-2
size: NA
D: NA
CDR3: CASSYAGFPSEGYTF
DNA: TGTGCCAGCAGTTACGCAGGCTTCCCCTCGGAAGGCTACACCTTC

V: TRBV19
J: TRBJ2-6
size: once
D: NA
CDR3: CASAHSGANVLTF
DNA: TGTGCCAGTGCGCACTCTGGGGCCAACGTCCTGACTTTC

V: TRBV5-1
J: TRBJ2-7
size: NA
D: NA
CDR3: CASSLDREYYEQYF
DNA: TGCGCCAGCAGCTTGGACAGGGAGTACTACGAGCAGTACTTC

V: TRBV10-3
J: TRBJ2-1
size: once
D: TRBD2
CDR3: CAIRASGGTYNEQFF
DNA: TGTGCCATCAGGGCTAGCGGGGGTACCTACAATGAGCAGTTCTTC

V: TRBV2
J: TRBJ2-7
size: NA
D: TRBD2
CDR3: CASRRLAGDPYEQYF
DNA: TGTGCCAGCAGACGTCTAGCGGGGGACCCCTACGAGCAGTACTTC

V: TRBV9
J: TRBJ2-1
size: NA
D: NA
CDR3: CASSVAQSNEQFF
DNA: TGTGCCAGCAGCGTAGCTCAGTCCAATGAGCAGTTCTTC

V: TRBV2
J: TRBJ2-5
size: NA
D: NA
CDR3: CASSEARNTQETQYF
DNA: TGTGCCAGCAGTGAAGCACGGAACACCCAAGAGACCCAGTACTTC

V: TRBV5-1
J: TRBJ2-3
size: NA
D: NA
CDR3: CASSLVLAGQGGTQYF
DNA: TGCGCCAGCAGCTTGGTGCTAGCGGGCCAGGGGGGTACGCAGTATTTT

V: TRBV19
J: TRBJ1-4
size: NA
D: NA
CDR3: CASSIDLAVRKLFF
DNA: TGTGCCAGTAGTATAGATCTGGCAGTGAGGAAACTGTTTTTT

V: TRBV5-4
J: TRBJ2-7
size: NA
D: TRBD2
CDR3: CASSSGLAATYEQYF
DNA: TGTGCCAGCAGCTCGGGACTAGCGGCGACCTACGAGCAGTACTTC

V: TRBV7-8
J: TRBJ2-5
size: NA
D: TRBD2
CDR3: CASSYNSGAQYF
DNA: TGTGCCAGCAGTTATAACAGCGGGGCCCAGTACTTC

V: TRBV11-2
J: TRBJ2-2
size: NA
D: TRBD2
CDR3: CASQTGTSGRADTGELFF
DNA: TGTGCCAGCCAAACCGGGACTAGCGGGAGGGCCGACACCGGGGAGCTGTTTTTT

V: TRBV6-5
J: TRBJ1-1
size: NA
D: NA
CDR3: CASSYSQVNTEAFF
DNA: TGTGCCAGCAGTTACTCTCAGGTGAACACTGAAGCTTTCTTT

V: TRBV30
J: TRBJ2-2
size: NA
D: NA
CDR3: CAWSPGGPGELFF
DNA: TGTGCCTGGAGCCCTGGGGGGCCCGGGGAGCTGTTTTTT

V: TRBV7-9
J: TRBJ2-3
size: NA
D: NA
CDR3: CASSFTVTTSTDTQYF
DNA: TGTGCCAGCAGCTTTACGGTTACGACTTCTACAGATACGCAGTATTTT

V: TRBV6-5
J: TRBJ1-6
size: few
D: NA
CDR3: CALGESYNSPLHF
DNA: TGTGCCTTGGGGGAATCCTATAATTCACCCCTCCACTTT

V: TRBV11-2
J: TRBJ1-2
size: NA
D: NA
CDR3: CASSLEATVGGYTF
DNA: TGTGCCAGCAGCTTAGAGGCAACAGTTGGTGGCTACACCTTC

V: TRBV11-2
J: TRBJ2-1
size: NA
D: NA
CDR3: CASSLYGGAGSRGEQFF
DNA: TGTGCCAGCAGCTTATACGGGGGTGCGGGGTCCCGAGGTGAGCAGTTCTTC

V: TRBV18
J: TRBJ1-4
size: once
D: NA
CDR3: CASSPRGTNEKLFF
DNA: TGTGCCAGCTCACCACGGGGGACTAATGAAAAACTGTTTTTT

V: TRBV18
J: TRBJ1-1
size: NA
D: NA
CDR3: CASSPPGRGTEAFF
DNA: TGTGCCAGCTCACCACCTGGCAGAGGGACTGAAGCTTTCTTT

V: TRBV5-5
J: TRBJ2-7
size: NA
D: NA
CDR3: CASSLPQGPEQYF
DNA: TGTGCCAGCAGCTTGCCCCAGGGCCCCGAGCAGTACTTC

V: TRBV5-5
J: TRBJ1-2
size: NA
D: TRBD1
CDR3: CASSLARPGGGYGYTF
DNA: TGTGCCAGCAGCTTGGCCCGTCCAGGGGGTGGCTATGGCTACACCTTC

V: TRBV13
J: TRBJ1-6
size: NA
D: NA
CDR3: CASSLAPGQSSYNSPLHF
DNA: TGTGCCAGCAGCTTAGCTCCGGGCCAGAGCTCCTATAATTCACCCCTCCACTTT

V: TRBV6-1
J: TRBJ2-4
size: NA
D: NA
CDR3: CASTERGLGKNIQYF
DNA: TGTGCCAGCACCGAGCGAGGGCTCGGCAAAAACATTCAGTACTTC

V: TRBV9
J: TRBJ2-5
size: once
D: NA
CDR3: CASSVALGAQETQYF
DNA: TGTGCCAGCAGCGTAGCCCTTGGGGCACAAGAGACCCAGTACTTC

V: TRBV6-5
J: TRBJ2-3
size: NA
D: NA
CDR3: CASSYGTTSTDTQYF
DNA: TGTGCCAGCAGTTACGGTACGACTAGCACAGATACGCAGTATTTT

V: TRBV2
J: TRBJ2-3
size: NA
D: NA
CDR3: CASRYRGSHGTDTQYF
DNA: TGTGCCAGCAGGTATAGAGGGAGCCACGGCACAGATACGCAGTATTTT

V: TRBV7-7
J: TRBJ2-5
size: NA
D: NA
CDR3: CASSFLRVLETQYF
DNA: TGTGCCAGCAGCTTCCTCAGGGTTCTGGAGACCCAGTACTTC

V: TRBV21-1
J: TRBJ2-2
size: NA
D: NA
CDR3: CASSRREYTGELFF
DNA: TGTGCCAGCAGCAGAAGGGAATACACCGGGGAGCTGTTTTTT

V: TRBV18
J: TRBJ1-5
size: NA
D: NA
CDR3: CASSSEMGNQPQHF
DNA: TGTGCCAGCTCATCGGAAATGGGAAATCAGCCCCAGCATTTT

V: TRBV10-3
J: TRBJ1-2
size: NA
D: TRBD1
CDR3: CATWTGDGYTF
DNA: TGTGCCACCTGGACAGGGGATGGCTACACCTTC

V: TRBV5-1
J: TRBJ1-2
size: NA
D: NA
CDR3: CASSLDPTGYTF
DNA: TGCGCCAGCAGCTTGGACCCGACGGGCTACACCTTC

V: TRBV6-6
J: TRBJ2-7
size: once
D: TRBD1
CDR3: CASSRGQGKSYEQYF
DNA: TGTGCCAGCAGTCGCGGACAGGGGAAGTCCTACGAGCAGTACTTC

V: TRBV9
J: TRBJ1-3
size: NA
D: NA
CDR3: CASSVGAGSGNTIYF
DNA: TGTGCCAGCAGCGTTGGGGCGGGCTCTGGAAACACCATATATTTT

V: TRBV29-1
J: TRBJ2-3
size: NA
D: NA
CDR3: CSDRRRITDTQYF
DNA: TGCAGCGATCGACGGCGGATCACAGATACGCAGTATTTT

V: TRBV5-1
J: TRBJ1-1
size: NA
D: NA
CDR3: CASSAGMNTEAFF
DNA: TGCGCCAGCAGCGCAGGGATGAACACTGAAGCTTTCTTT

V: TRBV19
J: TRBJ1-5
size: NA
D: NA
CDR3: CASSISPRTGVGNQPQHF
DNA: TGTGCCAGTAGTATATCTCCACGGACGGGAGTGGGCAATCAGCCCCAGCATTTT

V: TRBV6-1
J: TRBJ2-5
size: NA
D: TRBD1
CDR3: CASSARQGRVETQYF
DNA: TGTGCCAGCAGTGCTCGACAGGGACGGGTAGAGACCCAGTACTTC

V: TRBV6-1
J: TRBJ2-5
size: NA
D: NA
CDR3: CASSEVGTQYF
DNA: TGTGCCAGCAGTGAAGTCGGGACCCAGTACTTC

V: TRBV19
J: TRBJ2-3
size: NA
D: NA
CDR3: CASQDRDTQYF
DNA: TGTGCCAGCCAGGACAGAGATACGCAGTATTTT

V: TRBV25-1
J: TRBJ2-1
size: NA
D: NA
CDR3: CASRSSYNEQFF
DNA: TGTGCCAGCCGTAGCTCCTACAATGAGCAGTTCTTC

V: TRBV2
J: TRBJ2-1
size: NA
D: TRBD1
CDR3: CASRPDRGPYNEQFF
DNA: TGTGCCAGCAGACCCGACAGGGGGCCCTACAATGAGCAGTTCTTC

V: TRBV15
J: TRBJ2-7
size: NA
D: NA
CDR3: CATSRDQDEQYF
DNA: TGTGCCACCAGCAGAGATCAGGACGAGCAGTACTTC

V: TRBV25-1
J: TRBJ2-1
size: NA
D: TRBD2
CDR3: CASSGSGGVYNEQFF
DNA: TGTGCCAGCAGTGGGTCCGGGGGGGTGTACAATGAGCAGTTCTTC

V: TRBV19
J: TRBJ2-5
size: NA
D: TRBD1
CDR3: CASSDLPKPGQGQETQYF
DNA: TGTGCCAGTAGCGACCTCCCTAAGCCGGGACAGGGCCAAGAGACCCAGTACTTC